The 29 T cell receptor beta chains reported below all come from one sample, sequenced in a study of blood T cell repertoires in COVID-19. The repertoire was sequenced with immunoSEQ multiplex PCR; TCRdb's copy has only in-frame clones and lacks some. Among roughly 330,000 clones, 87% were seen once, and the ten largest hold approximately 5%. Material for sequencing was PBMCs or T cells enriched from blood (not recorded which). All receptors derive from a woman aged 30 to 39 who had recovered from COVID-19.

This clone was observed a single time. The chain has TRBV5-1 and TRBJ2-2; D gene ambiguous. Germline V gene lookup returns CDR1 SGHRS and CDR2 YFSETQ. The V gene lost 6 bases and the J gene lost 6 bases, with 12 bases spanning the gap. The CDR3 spans 13 residues. DNA of the CDR3: TGCGCCAGCACCCAACAGCAGTCCGGGGAGCTGTTTTTT. Protein product: CASTQQQSGELFF. The whole variable domain, remainder taken from reference TRBV5-1 and TRBJ2-2, is KAGVTQTPRYLIKTRGQQVTLSCSPISGHRSVSWYQQTPGQGLQFLFEYFSETQRNKGNFPGRFSGRQFSNSRSEMNVSTLELGDSALYLCASTQQQSGELFFGEGSRLTVL.

This clone appeared once. The chain joins TRBV7-8 to TRBJ1-1; the D gene is possibly TRBD1 (5 bases). This CDR3 spans 15 amino acids. Looked up from germline, CDR1 is SGHVS and CDR2 is FQNEAQ. V shed 5 bases and J shed 6 bases, with 19 bases lying between them. DNA for the CDR3: TGTGCCAGCAGCCATAGGGGTAGCTTTACCCCTGAAGCTTTCTTT. This gives the protein CASSHRGSFTPEAFF.

The chain has TRBV6-5 and TRBJ1-6; D is possibly TRBD1 (5 bases). The CDR3 extends over 14 amino acids. Germline CDR1 and CDR2: MNHEY and SVGAGI. Trimming shortened V by 8 bases and J by 0 bases, and 8 bases separated the two germline ends. CDR3 nucleotide sequence: TGTGCCAGCCAGGGAAGCTCCTATAATTCACCCCTCCACTTT. Its protein is CASQGSSYNSPLHF.

The chain has TRBV9 and TRBJ1-2, with D maybe TRBD1 (6 bases). Germline loops: CDR1 SGDLS, CDR2 YYNGEE. This CDR3 region has 15 residues. Trimming took 3 bases from V and 8 from J, leaving 20 bases between them. CDR3 amino acids: CASSGGRGSFEGYTF. The CDR3 DNA follows: TGTGCCAGCAGCGGGGGCAGGGGCTCTTTTGAAGGCTACACCTTC.

This clone has ten or more counts. This chain joins TRBV7-2 and TRBJ1-2; no clear D. The CDR3 length is 14 residues. V lost 3 bases and J lost 5, with 13 bases in between. Germline V gene data show CDR1 as SGHTA and CDR2 as FQGNSA. CDR3 sequence (DNA): TGTGCCAGCAGCTTTTTGTCCCGGGAGTATGGCTACACCTTC. Encoded protein: CASSFLSREYGYTF.

This clone is a singleton in its sample. The chain links TRBV5-4 to TRBJ2-3; possible D gene TRBD2, 7 bases. The ends were cut back, 4 bases at V and 2 bases at J, with 20 bases in the middle. Germline V gene data show CDR1 as SGHNT and CDR2 as YYREEE (reference sequence). The CDR3 has 17 residues. This CDR3 reads CASSPTRGRDNTDTQYF. CDR3 nucleotides: TGTGCCAGCAGCCCGACCCGGGGGAGGGACAACACAGATACGCAGTATTTT.

As to this clone: The junction departs from the called germline gene at one end, perhaps through a read error. The V call is TRBV7-9, the J call TRBJ1-1, with D tentatively TRBD1 (5 bases). The length of the CDR3 is 14 residues. From germline, CDR1 is SEHNR and CDR2 FQNEAQ (reference sequence). CDR3 DNA sequence: TGTGCCAGCAGCCTAGCGGCGGGGCAGGCTGAAGCTTTCTTT. Translated, it gives CASSLAAGQAEAFF. Drawing the rest from reference TRBV7-9 and TRBJ1-1, the complete variable domain is DTGVSQNPRHKITKRGQNVTFRCDPISEHNRLYWYRQTLGQGPEFLTYFQNEAQLEKSRLLSDRFSAERPKGSFSTLEIQRTEQGDSAMYLCASSLAAGQAEAFFGQGTRLTVV.

A single count supports this clone. The rearrangement joins TRBV2 to TRBJ2-3, with TRBD1 matching over 7 bases. The CDR3 length is 15 residues. Germline V gives CDR1 SNHLY, CDR2 FYNNEI. Trimming removed 3 bases from V and 1 base from J; junction bases left unmatched: 4. This CDR3 reads CASSETGIGTDTQYF. The DNA of the CDR3 is TGTGCCAGCAGTGAGACAGGGATCGGCACAGATACGCAGTATTTT.

This chain connects TRBV5-1 to TRBJ1-2; perhaps TRBD1 as D (5 bases). Germline CDR1 SGHRS, CDR2 YFSETQ. V was pared by 3 bases and J by 4 bases, with 25 bases between. The length of the CDR3 is 18 residues. CDR3 sequence (DNA): TGCGCCAGCAGCTCGACGATCCGAAGTGGGGGGGAGAGCTATGGCTACACCTTC. It specifies CASSSTIRSGGESYGYTF.

V and J are TRBV13 and TRBJ1-2; 7 positions match TRBD1. J gave up 10 bases and V 5 bases, and 16 bases lay outside the gene matches. Germline lookup yields CDR1 PRHDT and CDR2 FYEKMQ (reference sequence). CDR3 length equals 15 residues. CDR3 coding DNA: TGTGCCAGCAGCCCAGACAGGGCATCAGTGGAGAACTACACCTTC. Amino acids: CASSPDRASVENYTF.

This clone was seen just once. The J gene is TRBJ1-3, the V gene TRBV10-3; 7 positions agree with TRBD1. CDR3 length: 16 residues. Germline V gives CDR1 ENHRY, CDR2 SYGVKD. V trimming: 10 bases; J trimming: 0 bases; junction bases outside the gene matches: 12. The CDR3 DNA reads TGTGCCACGAACAGGGGCCCAACTAGCTCTGGAAACACCATATATTTT. Translation gives CATNRGPTSSGNTIYF.

The gene calls are TRBV5-4 and TRBJ1-1; D might be TRBD1 (6 bases). The CDR3 has 15 residues. Germline CDR1 SGHNT, CDR2 YYREEE (reference sequence). The V and J ends lost 5 bases and 1 base respectively, with 15 bases between them. The CDR3 coding sequence is TGTGCCAGCAGACCTACGGGACAACCGAACACTGAAGCTTTCTTT. Translating it yields CASRPTGQPNTEAFF.

V and J are TRBV6-5 and TRBJ1-1; possible D gene TRBD1, 5 bases. Germline CDR1 reads MNHEY; CDR2 reads SVGAGI. V was cut by 5 bases and J by 2 bases, with 12 bases left in between. The CDR3 spans 14 residues. The CDR3 spells CASSHPRANTEAFF. The CDR3 region has the DNA TGTGCCAGCAGTCACCCCAGGGCCAACACTGAAGCTTTCTTT.

This chain uses TRBV2 with TRBJ2-5; 7 bases align to TRBD1. Germline lookup yields CDR1 SNHLY and CDR2 FYNNEI. The CDR3 contains 14 residues. V lost 2 bases and J lost 4; bases outside the gene matches: 4. This CDR3 is CASSEWAGGETQYF. The CDR3 coding sequence is TGTGCCAGCAGTGAATGGGCAGGGGGAGAGACCCAGTACTTC.

The chain combines TRBV27 with TRBJ2-3; 10 bases line up with TRBD2. With V trimmed by 5 bases and J by 6 bases, 8 bases remained unmatched. This CDR3 has 15 residues. Germline V gene sequence: CDR1 MNHEY, CDR2 SMNVEV (reference sequence). Written as DNA, the CDR3 is TGTGCCAGCAGTCCTCAAGCGGGGGGGCTTGATACGCAGTATTTT. It specifies CASSPQAGGLDTQYF.

V usage is TRBV7-9 and J usage is TRBJ2-5; 8 nucleotides match TRBD1. CDR1 is SEHNR, CDR2 FQNEAQ, per germline (reference sequence). This CDR3 has 16 amino acids. Unmatched junction bases numbered 4, after V lost 1 base and J lost 0 bases. CDR3 nucleotides: TGTGCCAGCAGCTTAGGGGACAGGAGTTACCAAGAGACCCAGTACTTC. Translation gives CASSLGDRSYQETQYF.

V is TRBV7-2 and J is TRBJ2-1; 7 nucleotides agree with TRBD2. CDR3 length equals 15 residues. V shed 4 bases and J 5 bases; nucleotides not matched to a gene: 8. The V gene's germline CDR1 is SGHTA and CDR2 FQGNSA. The CDR3 DNA follows: TGTGCCAGCAGCTCCGCCGCTAGCGGACACAATGAGCAGTTCTTC. This translates into CASSSAASGHNEQFF.

The chain combines TRBV9 with TRBJ2-5; 11 nucleotides match TRBD2. The V gene's germline CDR1 is SGDLS and CDR2 YYNGEE. The CDR3 is made up of 16 amino acids. V lost 4 bases and J lost 2; bases outside the gene matches: 7. The CDR3: CASSTGTSGQQETQYF. CDR3 coding DNA: TGTGCCAGCAGCACTGGGACTAGCGGACAACAAGAGACCCAGTACTTC.

V gene TRBV10-1 combines with J gene TRBJ1-5; D call uncertain. Germline loops: CDR1 WNHNN, CDR2 SYGVQD (reference sequence). CDR3 length: 14 residues. Deletions cut 3 bases from V and 6 bases from J, with 12 bases between. Written as DNA, the CDR3 is TGCGCCAGCAGTGAAACCGGTAGCGGTCAGCCCCAGCATTTT. Protein: CASSETGSGQPQHF.

The count of this clone is one. The V call is TRBV5-1, the J call TRBJ1-3, with D unclear. The germline V gene encodes CDR1 SGHRS and CDR2 YFSETQ. V was trimmed by 0 bases and J by 0 bases, leaving 10 bases between them. This CDR3 is built from 16 residues. CDR3: CASSLAETHSGNTIYF. CDR3 bases: TGCGCCAGCAGCTTGGCCGAGACACACTCTGGAAACACCATATATTTT.

The rearrangement joins TRBV4-3 to TRBJ1-2; maybe TRBD1 (5 bases). The CDR3 sequence is 13 residues long. Germline assignment: CDR1 LGHNA and CDR2 YSLEER. The V and J ends lost 2 bases and 11 bases respectively, with 15 bases between them. The CDR3 here is CASSQSINRHYTF. The CDR3 DNA is TGCGCCAGCAGCCAAAGTATTAACAGGCATTACACCTTC.

V is TRBV11-3 and J is TRBJ1-1; 8 bases are shared with TRBD1. Germline CDR1 and CDR2: SGHNT and YENEEA. The CDR3 is made up of 13 amino acids. With 5 bases clipped from V and 8 bases from J, the junction kept 7 bases outside the gene matches. The CDR3 loop is CASSLGAGGEAFF. CDR3 coding DNA: TGTGCCAGCAGCCTTGGGGCAGGGGGCGAAGCTTTCTTT. Full variable domain (rest looked up from reference TRBV11-3 and TRBJ1-1): EAGVVQSPRYKIIEKKQPVAFWCNPISGHNTLYWYLQNLGQGPELLIRYENEEAVDDSQLPKDRFSAERLKGVDSTLKIQPAELGDSAVYLCASSLGAGGEAFFGQGTRLTVV.

The rearrangement joins TRBV18 to TRBJ1-1; 12 bases fit TRBD1. Germline V lookup: CDR1 KGHSH, CDR2 LQKENI. The CDR3 spans 14 residues. V gave up 5 bases and J gave up 10 bases; unmatched junction bases: 8. The CDR3 nucleotides are TGTGCCAGCTCATCGGGGACAGGGGGCTTGGGAGCTTTCTTT. This translates into CASSSGTGGLGAFF. The complete variable domain, with remaining parts taken from reference TRBV18 and TRBJ1-1, reads NAGVMQNPRHLVRRRGQEARLRCSPMKGHSHVYWYRQLPEEGLKFMVYLQKENIIDESGMPKERFSAEFPKEGPSILRIQQVVRGDSAAYFCASSSGTGGLGAFFGQGTRLTVV.

V gene TRBV19 combines with J gene TRBJ1-1; 9 bases line up with TRBD1. The CDR3 has 15 amino acids. Trimming removed 5 bases from V and 7 bases from J; junction bases left unmatched: 11. From germline, CDR1 is LNHDA and CDR2 SQIVND (reference sequence). The CDR3 region has the DNA TGTGCCAGTAGTCCCGGGACAGGGCCGAGGGATGAAGCTTTCTTT. It yields the protein CASSPGTGPRDEAFF.

This rearrangement joins TRBV11-2 to TRBJ1-4, with 8 bases matching TRBD1. Germline V CDR1 and CDR2: SGHAT, FQNNGV. This CDR3 contains 14 residues. The trim removed 2 bases at V and 5 bases at J, leaving 1 base unmatched. This CDR3 is CASSLNRGNEKLFF. In DNA, the CDR3 is TGTGCCAGCAGCTTAAACAGGGGGAATGAAAAACTGTTTTTT.

This rearrangement joins TRBV11-2 to TRBJ2-1; tentatively, D is TRBD2 (7 bases). The V gene's germline CDR1 is SGHAT and CDR2 FQNNGV. V was shortened by 5 bases and J by 7 bases, with 18 bases between the two germline ends. This CDR3 is 15 amino acids long. The CDR3 coding sequence is TGTGCCAGCAGCCCCGTGGGGGGGCGAGGTAATGAGCAGTTCTTC. Translation: CASSPVGGRGNEQFF.

The chain uses TRBV4-2 and TRBJ1-2, with TRBD1 as a possible D gene (5 bases). The V end was cut by 0 bases, the J end by 4 bases, with 9 bases between. Germline-derived CDR1 and CDR2 are LGHNA and YNFKEQ. The CDR3 is 14 amino acids. CDR3 in amino acids: CASSQDRQSYGYTF. DNA of the CDR3: TGTGCCAGCAGCCAAGACCGACAGTCCTATGGCTACACCTTC.

The chain combines TRBV12-3 or TRBV12-4 with TRBJ1-5; D uncertain. Trimming stripped 3 bases from V and 2 bases from J, with 5 bases between. This CDR3 contains 13 residues. In DNA form, the CDR3 reads TGTGCCAGCAGTTTTGCGGGCAATCAGCCCCAGCATTTT. This translates into CASSFAGNQPQHF.

V usage is TRBV7-9 and J usage is TRBJ1-2; 8 bases fit TRBD1. The CDR3 loop spans 14 amino acids. Germline V gene lookup returns CDR1 SEHNR and CDR2 FQNEAQ (reference sequence). The junction had 8 bases not matched to a gene; V was cut back by 5 bases and J by 6 bases. In nucleotides, the CDR3 is TGTGCCAGCAGCACAGAGACAGGGGTTAATGGCTACACCTTC. Translated: CASSTETGVNGYTF.